This T cell receptor (beta chain) is drawn from a study of response to subunit inactivated influenza vaccine. General study points: It was the authors' suggestion that each seasonal influenza vaccination recruits few new T cells.

Germline CDR1 is DFQATT and CDR2 is SNEGSKA (reference sequence). The V gene lost 5 bases and the J gene lost 2 bases, with 12 bases spanning the gap. The CDR3 extends over 13 amino acids. Only one count was recorded for this clonotype. The antigen is unknown. TCRdb reprocessed the RT-PCR reads via MiXCR and lists one record per CDR3 protein. The sample has around 790,000 distinct CDR3 sequences, less than 25% seen once. The chain has TRBV20-1 and TRBJ1-1; perhaps TRBD1 as D (5 bases). This sample comprised PBMCs from blood, obtained 4 to 6 days after vaccination. The TCR originated in a man aged 50 or older who received an inactivated influenza vaccine. The CDR3, as DNA: TGCAGTGCTGCCACGACAGCTAACACTGAAGCTTTCTTT. It is translated as CSAATTANTEAFF.